This T cell receptor (beta chain) was retrieved from a study of human T cells and chemical hapten exposure. Across the study: Upper-back patches of 0.01% DPC were read at 6 days. Predominantly women, the patients had alopecia areata, totalis or universalis. Study-wide results and limits: Patch test score tracked positively with PT1 expanded TCR counts.

As regards this clonotype: Its specificity is unknown.

Unique molecular identifiers were linked by the library to individual cDNA molecules. TCRdb used MiXCR to reprocess the RACE reads, holding one entry per CDR3 protein. The repertoire consists of some 96,000 distinct CDR3 sequences, with less than 35% occurring once and the leading ten covering under 13%. The CDR3 runs 15 residues. Germline V gene lookup returns CDR1 SGDLS and CDR2 YYNGEE. Trimming cost V 4 bases and J 3 bases, with 13 bases left between them. This sample's time point: patch test 3, about 24 weeks after DPC sensitization. Documented treatment: therapeutic diphenylcyclopropenone sensitization with weekly scalp DPC.

J is TRBJ1-4 and V is TRBV9; the D gene is possibly TRBD1 (6 bases). The source material was whole blood, sampled in connection with sensitization to the hapten diphenylcyclopropenone (DPC). This clonotype was sampled from a man aged 35 to 55 with alopecia areata. Some clones in this sample may be carry-over from other donors' samples. CDR3 sequence: CASSLGGISNEKLFF. The CDR3 DNA reads TGTGCCAGCAGCCTAGGGGGGATCTCTAATGAAAAACTGTTTTTT.